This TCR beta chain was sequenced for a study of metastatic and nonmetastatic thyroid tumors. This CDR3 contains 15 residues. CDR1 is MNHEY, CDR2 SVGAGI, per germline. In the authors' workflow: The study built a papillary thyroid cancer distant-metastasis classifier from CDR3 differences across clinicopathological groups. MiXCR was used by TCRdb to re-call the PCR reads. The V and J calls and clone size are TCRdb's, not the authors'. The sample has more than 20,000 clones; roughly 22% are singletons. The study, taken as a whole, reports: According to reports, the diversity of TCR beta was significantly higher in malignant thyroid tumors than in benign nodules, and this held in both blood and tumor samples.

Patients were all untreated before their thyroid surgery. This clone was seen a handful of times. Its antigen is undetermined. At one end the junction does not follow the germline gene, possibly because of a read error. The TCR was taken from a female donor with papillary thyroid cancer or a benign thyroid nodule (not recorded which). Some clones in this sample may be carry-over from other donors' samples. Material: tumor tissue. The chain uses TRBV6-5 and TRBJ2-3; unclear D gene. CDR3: CASIYSGSPTYTQYF. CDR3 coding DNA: TGTGCCAGCATTTACTCGGGCTCCCCCACATATACGCAGTATTTT.